These 12 T cell receptor beta chains were sequenced from one sample in a study of blood T cells in healthy people across ages. A second PCR of roughly 7 to 11 cycles used a sample-barcoded 5' primer and a J-beta primer mix. TCRdb re-called the 5' RACE reads with MiXCR, one entry per CDR3 protein. The data contain about 780,000 distinct CDR3 sequences, about 47% of them singletons. Material for sequencing was blood. The receptors here all came from a man older than 75 in good health.

This clonotype was counted a few times. This chain joins TRBV3-1 and TRBJ1-2; D remains ambiguous. Trimming stripped 7 bases from V and 2 bases from J, with 5 bases between. Germline V CDR1 and CDR2: LGHDT, YNNKEL (reference sequence). This CDR3 is 11 amino acids long. CDR3 in amino acids: CASTRNYGYTF. The CDR3 nucleotides read TGTGCCAGCACCAGAAACTATGGCTACACCTTC.

This clonotype came up once. The chain carries TRBV3-1 and TRBJ2-7; D is undetermined. Deletions cut 2 bases from V and 2 bases from J, with 10 bases between. This CDR3 has 14 residues. Germline V gene lookup returns CDR1 LGHDT and CDR2 YNNKEL (reference sequence). For the CDR3, the DNA is TGTGCCAGCAGCCAAAAGGAAGGGCCCTACGAGCAGTACTTC. Its translation: CASSQKEGPYEQYF.

The gene calls are TRBV11-2 and TRBJ1-2; TRBD1 matches 9 bases. The CDR3 length is 17 residues. Germline V gene sequence: CDR1 SGHAT, CDR2 FQNNGV. V lost 0 bases to trimming and J lost 8 bases; unmatched junction nucleotides: 13. This chain's CDR3 is CASSLDPGQGGRRGYTF. The DNA of the CDR3 is TGTGCCAGCAGCTTAGATCCGGGACAGGGAGGACGGCGCGGCTACACCTTC.

The J gene is TRBJ1-1, the V gene TRBV4-3; D unresolved. Germline values: CDR1 LGHNA, CDR2 YSLEER. Between the trimmed V and J ends, which lost 4 bases and 7 bases, there was a span of 19 bases. This CDR3 is built from 15 residues. The DNA of the CDR3 is TGCGCCAGCAGCCCAAGTACGGGGATTTTTAGTGAAGCTTTCTTT. Its protein is CASSPSTGIFSEAFF.

The chain uses TRBV14 and TRBJ1-2, with TRBD1 matching 9 bases. Trimming removed 6 bases from V and 7 bases from J; junction bases left unmatched: 6. Germline-derived CDR1 and CDR2 are SGHDN and FVKESK. There are 13 residues in the CDR3. The CDR3 here is CASRPQGAAGYTF. As DNA, the CDR3 is TGTGCCAGCAGGCCACAGGGGGCGGCTGGCTACACCTTC.

J is TRBJ2-1 and V is TRBV13, with D possibly TRBD1 on 5 matching bases. The CDR3 runs 15 residues. Deletions cut 5 bases from V and 5 bases from J, with 16 bases between. Germline-derived CDR1 and CDR2 are PRHDT and FYEKMQ (reference sequence). The CDR3 nucleotides are TGTGCCAGCAGCCCAACAGGCAATCAGGACAATGAGCAGTTCTTC. As protein: CASSPTGNQDNEQFF.

The chain has TRBV7-2 and TRBJ2-3, with 7 bases lining up with TRBD2. From germline, CDR1 is SGHTA and CDR2 FQGNSA. The CDR3 length is 15 residues. V lost 5 bases to trimming and J lost 4 bases; unmatched junction nucleotides: 9. DNA of the CDR3: TGTGCCAGCAGCCTAGGAGGGAGGGTTGCAGATACGCAGTATTTT. This encodes CASSLGGRVADTQYF.

Note on this clonotype: The junction departs from the called germline gene at one end, perhaps through a read error. This chain uses TRBV28 with TRBJ2-1; 12 bases match TRBD2. Germline assignment: CDR1 MDHEN and CDR2 SYDVKM. The CDR3 extends over 16 amino acids. In DNA, the CDR3 is TGTGCCAGCAGTTCTGTAGGGACTAGCGGGTACAATGGGCAGTTCTTC. Protein sequence: CASSSVGTSGYNGQFF.

There are a few counts of this clonotype. The rearrangement links TRBV6-1 to TRBJ2-3; D is unclear. The CDR3 length is 12 residues. Trimming cost V 8 bases and J 3 bases, with 9 bases left between them. From germline, CDR1 is MNHNS and CDR2 SASEGT. The chain's CDR3 is CASAWATDTQYF. CDR3 bases: TGTGCCAGCGCTTGGGCTACAGATACGCAGTATTTT.

This clonotype was seen more than once but under ten times. The V gene is TRBV20-1, the J gene TRBJ2-4; maybe TRBD1 (6 bases). Deletions cut 3 bases from V and 8 bases from J, with 17 bases between. Germline V gene data show CDR1 as DFQATT and CDR2 as SNEGSKA (reference sequence). This CDR3 has 14 residues. The CDR3 DNA is TGCAGTGCTAGGGCCAAGACAGGAATTGACATTCAGTACTTC. Protein: CSARAKTGIDIQYF.

The CDR3 region is CASTKGQATSEQYF. For the CDR3, the DNA is TGTGCCAGCACTAAGGGACAGGCGACGTCTGAGCAGTACTTC. This chain uses TRBV6-2 or TRBV6-3 with TRBJ2-5; 8 positions agree with TRBD1. Per germline, CDR1 MNHEY and CDR2 SVGEGT. The CDR3 is 14 residues long. The trim removed 7 bases at V and 11 bases at J, leaving 15 bases unmatched.

This clonotype was seen ten or more times. This chain uses TRBV14 with TRBJ2-7; D might be TRBD1 (5 bases). V lost 1 base, J lost 1 base, and 8 bases lay in between. The CDR3 runs 14 residues. Germline V CDR1 and CDR2: SGHDN, FVKESK. Written as DNA, the CDR3 is TGTGCCAGCAGCCAAGGCACAGGATCCTACGAGCAGTACTTC. Amino acids: CASSQGTGSYEQYF.